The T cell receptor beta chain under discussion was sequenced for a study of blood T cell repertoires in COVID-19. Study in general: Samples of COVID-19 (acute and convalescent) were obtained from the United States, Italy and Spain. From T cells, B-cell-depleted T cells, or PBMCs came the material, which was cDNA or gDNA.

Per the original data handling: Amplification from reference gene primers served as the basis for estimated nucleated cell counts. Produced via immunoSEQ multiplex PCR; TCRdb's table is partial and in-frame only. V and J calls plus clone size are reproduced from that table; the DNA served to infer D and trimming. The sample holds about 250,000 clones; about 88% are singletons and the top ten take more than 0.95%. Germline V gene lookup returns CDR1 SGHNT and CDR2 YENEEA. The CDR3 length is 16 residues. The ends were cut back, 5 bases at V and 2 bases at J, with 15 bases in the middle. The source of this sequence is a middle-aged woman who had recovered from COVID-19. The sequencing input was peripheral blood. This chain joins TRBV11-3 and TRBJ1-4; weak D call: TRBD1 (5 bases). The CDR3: CASSKPPRGTNEKLFF. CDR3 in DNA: TGTGCCAGCAGCAAGCCCCCCCGGGGGACTAATGAAAAACTGTTTTTT.